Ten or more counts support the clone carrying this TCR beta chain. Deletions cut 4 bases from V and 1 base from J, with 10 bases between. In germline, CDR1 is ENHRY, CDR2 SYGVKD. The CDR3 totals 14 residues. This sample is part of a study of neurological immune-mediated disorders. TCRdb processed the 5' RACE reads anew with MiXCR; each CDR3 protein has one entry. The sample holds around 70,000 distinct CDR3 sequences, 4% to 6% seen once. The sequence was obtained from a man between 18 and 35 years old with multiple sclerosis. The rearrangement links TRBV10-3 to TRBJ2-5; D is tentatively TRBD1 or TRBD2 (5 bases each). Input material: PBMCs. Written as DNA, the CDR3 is TGTGCCATCAGTGCAACGGGGCTCCAAGAGACCCAGTACTTC. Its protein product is CAISATGLQETQYF.